This entry concerns a single TCR beta chain. This clonotype was counted a few times. Its cognate antigen has yet to be identified. Per-base quality was not reported, and no clone a single base away is much larger than it. This entry is derived from a study of T-cell reconstitution after alpha-beta-depleted transplantation in children (dated by TCRdb to 2015 to 2016). General notes on the study: T-cell immune reconstitution after TCRalphabeta/CD19-depleted allogeneic hematopoietic cell transplantation in children was quantitatively tracked in the study by means of TCR repertoire profiling. What the work shows at the level of the full study, not this receptor alone: Apparently early alphabetaT-cell count recovery about two months after transplant reportedly relied on only several hundred rapidly expanded clones derived from non-depleted graft cells. Over the following months the frequencies of hyperexpanded clones went down, and after one year T-cell counts and TCRbeta diversity were mostly credited to newly produced T cells. In some patients, high TCRbeta diversity at day 60 was attributed to recipient T cells and intrathymic progenitors that had survived conditioning.

The treatment or condition tag for this specimen amounts to: allogeneic hematopoietic cell transplantation with graft depleted of TCRalphabeta T cells and CD19 B cells. Transplant recipients were children who received TCRalphabeta/CD19-depleted allogeneic hematopoietic cell grafts. The germline V gene (reference sequence) yields LNHNV for CDR1 and YYDKDF for CDR2. The CDR3 numbers 13 residues from cysteine through phenylalanine. Of all the DNA, just the CDR3 is kept, 39 bases in frame from base 1. Germline trimming: 1 base from V, 4 bases from J; junction bases outside gene matches: 0. Receptor amplification or capture employed PCR. The sequencing machine was an Illumina HiSeq 2500. TCR library preparation used molecular barcoding, with unique molecular identifiers applied to normalize quantification of the TCRbeta repertoire. Clones were called with MiXCR by TCRdb after fastp trimmed the public reads at Q25, and only in-frame beta chains were retained. Entries that share a CDR3 protein sequence are merged under the most common genes and DNA. In all, the sample holds a few hundred thousand distinct CDR3 sequences, and around 27% of those were seen once. Of the sample, 36% is held by the ten largest clones.

This chain is built from TRBV15 and TRBJ2-5; 7 central nucleotides agree with TRBD2. The input for sequencing was PBMCs, taken before TCRalphabeta/CD19-depleted stem cell transplant. This TCR was sampled from a boy under two years old with Wiskott-Aldrich syndrome, due to receive a stem cell transplant. The CDR3 region has the sequence CATSRGTRETQYF. The DNA sequence is as follows: TGTGCCACCAGCAGAGGGACTAGAGAGACCCAGTACTTC.